This T cell receptor (beta chain) is from a study of blood T cells in healthy people across ages. Study observations and caveats: TCR beta diversity, measured per million T cells, fell in a roughly linear way with age. When set beside aged donors, long-lived donors presented more naive CD4+ cells and higher diversity.

This clonotype was counted between two and nine times. What it binds is unknown. Germline-derived CDR1 and CDR2 are GTSNPN and SVGIG (reference sequence). The CDR3 has 13 amino acids. Trimming took off 4 bases at V and 10 bases at J, with 14 bases between the two ends. It was with a sample-barcoded 5' primer and a J-beta primer mix that a second PCR of roughly 6 to 12 cycles was run. Samples each returned at least 2.5 million CDR3-containing paired-end reads. TCRdb used MiXCR to reprocess the 5' RACE reads, holding one entry per CDR3 protein. The sample has about 630,000 distinct CDR3 sequences, approximately 21% seen once; the top ten hold under 4%.

V gene TRBV30 combines with J gene TRBJ1-6; D possibly corresponds to TRBD1 (5 bases). The specimen was blood. The TCR comes from a man aged 65 to 79 in good health. The CDR3 loop is CAWTLGGYSPLHF. In nucleotides, the CDR3 is TGTGCCTGGACACTGGGGGGGTACTCACCCCTCCACTTT.